A single T cell receptor (beta chain) is shown here with its context. There are many counts of this clonotype. This receptor's antigen is unknown. Qualities for individual bases were not recorded, and no much larger clone is one base off. Graves' hyperthyroidism was defined as stable when no progression to ophthalmopathy occurred over 18 months of follow-up. Hyperthyroidism patients were newly diagnosed, had a disease duration of under 2 months, and were aged 18 to 65 years. The study excluded patients with uncontrolled infections, other autoimmune diseases, pregnancy or lactation. Diagnoses were based on clinical symptoms, serum thyroxine and TRAb, thyroid ultrasound and orbital computed tomography. PBMCs were separated from over 9 ml of fresh peripheral blood using Ficoll-Paque density gradient centrifugation. Trizol reagent was used to extract total RNA, and RNA quality was then checked on an Agilent 2100 Bioanalyzer.

Trimming accounts for 0 bases at V and 2 bases at J, while the number of junction bases matched to no gene is 12. The CDR3, cysteine through phenylalanine, is 18 amino acids long. Only the CDR3 DNA stays, 54 bases, in frame from base 1. The germline V gene (reference sequence) supplies CDR1 DFQATT and CDR2 SNEGSKA. TCR beta CDR3 regions were amplified from RNA transcripts. The TCR CDR3 was subjected to a first round of RT-PCR using the HTBI primer set and the Qiagen OneStep RT-PCR kit. Libraries were constructed in a second round of multiplex PCR, after which size selection and purification were carried out. Libraries were sequenced paired-end with 100 bp reads on an Illumina HiSeq2000. As for the original processing: SOAPnuke was used to process the raw data, with reads discarded if the reads contained adapters or uncalled bases, had a mean Phred below 15, or lacked an exact constant-primer or identifier match. High-quality paired reads were merged with COPE v1.2.5, and unique nucleotide sequences were defined as clonotypes. MiTCR v1.1 was used to align clonotypes to the IMGT TRBV, TRBD and TRBJ reference segments. The analysis included only V-J combinations with a frequency above 0.0001, which together covered 98% to 99.2% of the repertoires. The TCS score was defined as F50 (clonal expansion) divided by E x V (chaos), with BLOSUM62-based TCRdist calculated between CDR3 peptides within each V-J. Welch's t-statistics and random forest reduced fewer than 550 V-J features to about 12, which were used in a naive Bayes classifier (R e1071). TCRdb passed the public sequencing reads through fastp at Q25 and MiXCR, retaining productive beta sequences. Rows are combined by CDR3 protein, so each entry shows the most common genes and DNA. The V and J calls here are based on TCRdb, not the publication. The sample profile shows about 380,000 distinct CDR3 sequences; approximately 15% of them were found once. 9.5% to 12% of the sample is held by the ten biggest clonotypes.

This sample stems from a study of T cells in Graves' hyperthyroidism and ophthalmopathy (dated 2019 in TCRdb). Study-level background: Peripheral blood samples were taken at the time of initial diagnosis, prior to any treatment. To identify distinguishing TCR V-J signatures, a discovery cohort of 90 to 100 patients was used, comprising some 45 with Graves' ophthalmopathy and some 60 with stable Graves' hyperthyroidism. Whether ophthalmopathy could be predicted prospectively was tested in an independent validation cohort made up of under 20 hyperthyroidism patients plus 17 patients who later progressed to ophthalmopathy. The approximately 98 discovery patients were randomly divided into training and test sets at a 7:3 ratio. Thyroid tissue and blood T-cell repertoires from about six Graves' hyperthyroidism patients were also compared in the study. After blood sampling, hyperthyroidism patients were treated with methimazole at a starting dose of 30 mg daily, and ophthalmopathy patients were treated with high-dose intravenous methylprednisolone. According to the paper, TCR Vbeta CDR3 sequencing was carried out on roughly 130 peripheral blood samples, which came from 40 to 45 ophthalmopathy, 75 to 80 hyperthyroidism and roughly 17 progressor patients.

Summary of the overall study and its limitations: A model built on a 13 V-J signature distinguished ophthalmopathy from stable hyperthyroidism, reaching 85% to 90% sensitivity and under 84% specificity in cross-validation and 80%/75% in testing. Most expanded thyroid clonotypes (frequency above 0.001) were also detected in blood, a finding suggesting that blood repertoires may reflect thyroid immune responses. No statistical method was used to fix the sample size in advance, and group allocation was not hidden from the investigators. In validation, progression to ophthalmopathy was predicted by the model with around 70% sensitivity and 72% to 80% specificity, a median of approximately 7.1 months before onset.

The sample was blood. Recombination connected TRBV20-1 to TRBJ2-3, with TRBD2 identical over 9 junction bases. This receptor was obtained from a woman aged 55 to 70 with Graves' hyperthyroidism. In nucleotide form, the sequence is TGCAGTGCTAGAGATCTCCGGGCCAGCGGGAGGACCACAGATACGCAGTATTTT. This is translated as CSARDLRASGRTTDTQYF.